This record looks at one T cell receptor beta chain sequence and its context. These data belong to a study of blood T cell repertoires in COVID-19. Generated by immunoSEQ multiplex PCR, the TCRdb table keeps only in-frame clones and is missing some. The sample carries fewer than 250,000 clones, 65% to 85% recorded once. CDR3 length: 13 residues. The germline V gene encodes CDR1 SNHLY and CDR2 FYNNEI. Trimming removed 6 bases at V and 4 bases at J, with 13 bases between. The sequencing input was PBMCs or T cells enriched from blood (not recorded which). The sequence derives from a woman aged 30 to 39 who had recovered from COVID-19. V and J are TRBV2 and TRBJ2-7; a weak D match, TRBD1 (6 bases). CDR3 DNA sequence: TGTGCCAGCAGCCGGGACATCCCTTACGAGCAGTACGTC. Amino acids: CASSRDIPYEQYV.